Described below is a single T cell receptor beta chain sequence and its context. Its antigen is currently unknown. TCRdb analysed the RT-PCR reads with MiXCR anew, one entry per CDR3 protein. This table has some 190,000 distinct CDR3 sequences, around 14% appearing once. This sample is part of a study of response to subunit inactivated influenza vaccine. Study-level results: Only a handful of new T cells, the authors suggested, are recruited with each seasonal influenza vaccination.

Germline CDR1 SGHAT, CDR2 FQNNGV. The CDR3 totals 15 residues. J lost 4 bases, V lost 2 bases, and 2 bases had no gene match. V is TRBV11-2 and J is TRBJ2-2, with 9 bases lining up with TRBD2. The sample consisted of CD8+ T cells sorted from PBMCs, taken about 5 days after vaccination. This clonotype originated in a man aged 50-59 years who received an inactivated influenza vaccine. The CDR3 sequence: CASSLLAGTTGELFF. CDR3 DNA: TGTGCCAGCAGCTTACTAGCGGGAACCACCGGGGAGCTGTTTTTT.